One sample yielded the 28 T cell receptor beta chains listed below, sequenced in a study of blood T cell repertoires in COVID-19. Some clones are missing from TCRdb's copy, which holds only in-frame ones; the method was immunoSEQ multiplex PCR. Of fewer than 60,000 clones detected, roughly 87% appear once; the ten largest clones hold roughly a tenth. Sequences were obtained from peripheral blood. These receptors were obtained from a human donor with acute or convalescent COVID-19. The donor label of this sample is uncertain.

This chain links TRBV6-5 with TRBJ1-6, with 7 bases that match TRBD1. The CDR3 spans 13 residues. The J segment lost 14 bases and the V segment lost 0 bases, leaving 4 bases of the junction unmatched. Germline assignment: CDR1 MNHEY and CDR2 SVGAGI. The CDR3 DNA reads TGTGCCAGCAGTTACTCGGCAGGGGGATCCCTCCACTTT. It codes for CASSYSAGGSLHF.

This rearrangement joins TRBV6-1 to TRBJ2-3, with D perhaps TRBD2 (6 bases). Germline CDR1 is MNHNS and CDR2 is SASEGT. With 3 bases removed from V and 5 bases from J, the gap between germline ends came to 12 bases. This CDR3 is 14 amino acids long. CDR3 bases: TGTGCCAGCAGTGAGGGACGGGAGATAGATACGCAGTATTTT. It specifies CASSEGREIDTQYF.

The CDR3 DNA reads as TGCGCCAGCAGCCCACTAGCGGGAGGGTCCAATGAGCAGTTCTTC. Protein product: CASSPLAGGSNEQFF. The J gene is TRBJ2-1, the V gene TRBV5-1; TRBD2 aligns across 13 bases. Germline V CDR1 and CDR2: SGHRS, YFSETQ. J lost 6 bases, V lost 4 bases, and 4 bases had no gene match. The CDR3 runs 15 residues.

The V call is TRBV7-8, the J call TRBJ1-4; possible D gene TRBD1, 5 bases. Trimming shortened V by 1 base and J by 8 bases, and 17 bases separated the two germline ends. CDR3 size: 16 residues. Per germline, CDR1 SGHVS and CDR2 FQNEAQ. The DNA for the CDR3 is TGTGCCAGCAGCTTAGGAGGAGGGGAGAGGGGAGAAAAACTGTTTTTT. As protein: CASSLGGGERGEKLFF.

This sequence joins TRBV5-1 and TRBJ2-2; TRBD1 might be the D (6 bases). The germline CDR1 and CDR2 sequences are SGHRS and YFSETQ. V was shortened by 4 bases and J by 5 bases, with 18 bases between the two germline ends. This CDR3 spans 16 amino acids. The CDR3 protein is CASSLSSGELTGELFF. The CDR3 DNA sequence: TGCGCCAGCAGCCTATCATCAGGGGAATTGACCGGGGAGCTGTTTTTT.

The J gene is TRBJ2-3, the V gene TRBV12-3 or TRBV12-4; D is uncertain. The V end lost 5 bases, the J end lost 6 bases, and 9 bases lay between the germline ends. The CDR3 length is 12 residues. CDR3 coding DNA: TGTGCCAGCAGTCCCGTCGGGGATACGCAGTATTTT. Protein product: CASSPVGDTQYF.

This chain joins TRBV19 and TRBJ2-3; D remains unclear. The germline V and J ends were trimmed by 8 bases and 5 bases, with 5 bases remaining between them. Per germline, CDR1 LNHDA and CDR2 SQIVND (reference sequence). The CDR3 is 10 residues long. The CDR3 is CASGLDTQYF. CDR3 in DNA: TGTGCCAGTGGCCTAGATACGCAGTATTTT.

The chain recombines TRBV5-1 with TRBJ2-3, with 13 bases that match TRBD2. Trimming removed 1 base from V and 2 bases from J; junction bases left unmatched: 1. The CDR3 has 16 residues. Germline CDR1 reads SGHRS; CDR2 reads YFSETQ. The CDR3 loop reads CASSLTSGGATDTQYF. The CDR3 coding sequence is TGCGCCAGCAGCTTGACTAGCGGGGGGGCCACAGATACGCAGTATTTT. The whole variable domain, filled in from reference TRBV5-1 and TRBJ2-3, reads KAGVTQTPRYLIKTRGQQVTLSCSPISGHRSVSWYQQTPGQGLQFLFEYFSETQRNKGNFPGRFSGRQFSNSRSEMNVSTLELGDSALYLCASSLTSGGATDTQYFGPGTRLTVL.

The rearrangement joins TRBV5-1 to TRBJ2-7, with 10 bases aligning to TRBD2. The germline V gene encodes CDR1 SGHRS and CDR2 YFSETQ. The CDR3 sequence is 16 residues long. Losses at the gene ends were 1 base for V and 5 bases for J; bases not matched to a gene: 9. CDR3 sequence reads: CASSLFPSGSINEQYF. DNA for the CDR3: TGCGCCAGCAGCTTGTTCCCTAGCGGGAGTATCAACGAGCAGTACTTC.

V is TRBV5-1 and J is TRBJ2-1, with 11 bases fitting TRBD1. Germline V gives CDR1 SGHRS, CDR2 YFSETQ. The CDR3 runs 16 residues. V shed 3 bases and J 7 bases; nucleotides not matched to a gene: 9. As DNA, the CDR3 is TGCGCCAGCAGCTCGCAGCCGGGACAGGGGGATAATGAGCAGTTCTTC. Its protein product is CASSSQPGQGDNEQFF.

The chain is built from TRBV7-2 and TRBJ2-3, with 8 nucleotides matching TRBD1. CDR1 is SGHTA and CDR2 is FQGNSA in the germline V gene. This CDR3 is 15 amino acids long. V was clipped by 6 bases and J by 0 bases; unmatched bases: 5. In nucleotides, the CDR3 is TGTGCCAGCAGTCAGGGGGCTAGGAGCACAGATACGCAGTATTTT. Its protein product is CASSQGARSTDTQYF. Combining the CDR3 with reference TRBV7-2 and TRBJ2-3 gives the whole variable domain GAGVSQSPSNKVTEKGKDVELRCDPISGHTALYWYRQSLGQGLEFLIYFQGNSAPDKSGLPSDRFSAERTGGSVSTLTIQRTQQEDSAVYLCASSQGARSTDTQYFGPGTRLTVL.

The rearrangement uses TRBV6-5 and TRBJ1-1; D not certain. The length of the CDR3 is 13 residues. V dropped 6 bases and J dropped 2 bases, with 10 bases sitting between them. The germline CDR1 and CDR2 sequences are MNHEY and SVGAGI. The CDR3 sequence: CASRINKNTEAFF. CDR3 sequence (DNA): TGTGCCAGCAGGATAAACAAAAACACTGAAGCTTTCTTT.

The rearrangement links TRBV2 to TRBJ2-1, with 7 nucleotides matching TRBD1. The V and J ends lost 4 bases and 0 bases, in that order; junction bases with no gene match: 3. Germline V CDR1 and CDR2: SNHLY, FYNNEI. CDR3 size: 15 residues. CDR3 sequence: CASSVGQFSYNEQFF. The CDR3 DNA follows: TGTGCCAGCAGTGTGGGACAGTTCTCCTACAATGAGCAGTTCTTC.

This sequence joins TRBV4-1 and TRBJ1-4; weak D call: TRBD1 (5 bases). Trimming removed 4 bases at V and 5 bases at J, with 14 bases between. The germline CDR1 and CDR2 sequences are MGHRA and YSYEKL. This CDR3 contains 15 residues. CDR3 DNA: TGCGCCAGCAGCCCTCCGGGGGTCACGAATGAAAAACTGTTTTTT. It codes for CASSPPGVTNEKLFF.

The chain employs TRBV7-2 and TRBJ1-2; TRBD1 aligns across 10 bases. Germline V gene sequence: CDR1 SGHTA, CDR2 FQGNSA. The CDR3 is 15 amino acids. With V trimmed by 5 bases and J by 2 bases, 5 bases remained unmatched. The CDR3 nucleotides read TGTGCCAGCAGCCCAGGACAGGGGGGGAACTATGGCTACACCTTC. Protein product: CASSPGQGGNYGYTF.

J is TRBJ2-3 and V is TRBV30, with a weak D call TRBD2 (5 bases). V dropped 5 bases and J dropped 3 bases, with 21 bases sitting between them. The CDR3 contains 16 residues. CDR1 is GTSNPN and CDR2 is SVGIG in the germline V gene (reference sequence). In DNA form, the CDR3 reads TGTGCCTGGCGGGCCAAGGGTTCCTCGGGGACAGATACGCAGTATTTT. Translation: CAWRAKGSSGTDTQYF.

V usage is TRBV4-1 and J usage is TRBJ2-5; D might be TRBD1 (6 bases). The ends were cut back, 4 bases at V and 4 bases at J, with 16 bases in the middle. This CDR3 has 15 amino acids. CDR1 is MGHRA and CDR2 is YSYEKL in the germline V gene. CDR3 nucleotides: TGCGCCAGCAGCCGAATCGGCTTAGGGGGAGAGACCCAGTACTTC. It encodes CASSRIGLGGETQYF.

Here the CDR3 DNA reads TGCGCCAGCAGCTTGGGACAGGGGAAAAATGAGCAGTTCTTC. It codes for CASSLGQGKNEQFF. The rearrangement joins TRBV5-1 to TRBJ2-1; the match to TRBD1 covers 8 bases. Germline CDR1 is SGHRS and CDR2 is YFSETQ. This CDR3 spans 14 amino acids. Trimming at V came to 0 bases and at J to 7 bases, leaving 3 bases not matched to a gene.

Worth noting for this clone: In the same sample, other DNA sequences code for this CDR3. This chain joins TRBV4-2 and TRBJ1-1; a possible D gene is TRBD1 (5 bases). The CDR3 runs 14 residues. Germline-derived CDR1 and CDR2 are LGHNA and YNFKEQ. Trimming stripped 0 bases from V and 1 base from J, with 6 bases between. DNA of the CDR3: TGTGCCAGCAGCCAAGATAGGGGGAACACTGAAGCTTTCTTT. Its protein product is CASSQDRGNTEAFF.

The genes are TRBV15 and TRBJ2-5; TRBD2 matches at 10 bases. There are 16 residues in the CDR3. V dropped 5 bases and J dropped 1; count of bases not matched to a gene: 7. Germline V gene sequence: CDR1 LNHNV, CDR2 YYDKDF (reference sequence). The CDR3 protein is CATSARLAGLQETQYF. CDR3 DNA: TGTGCCACCAGCGCGAGACTAGCGGGCCTCCAAGAGACCCAGTACTTC. The variable domain in full, completed from reference TRBV15 and TRBJ2-5, reads DAMVIQNPRYQVTQFGKPVTLSCSQTLNHNVMYWYQQKSSQAPKLLFHYYDKDFNNEADTPDNFQSRRPNTSFCFLDIRSPGLGDTAMYLCATSARLAGLQETQYFGPGTRLLVL.

V gene TRBV18 combines with J gene TRBJ1-5; D not resolved. V was trimmed by 2 bases and J by 2 bases, leaving 7 bases between them. The CDR3 contains 14 residues. Germline loops: CDR1 KGHSH, CDR2 LQKENI. This CDR3 reads CASSPSSGNQPQHF. In DNA, the CDR3 is TGTGCCAGCTCACCATCCTCGGGCAATCAGCCCCAGCATTTT.

The rearrangement uses TRBV12-3 or TRBV12-4 and TRBJ1-2; 7 bases match TRBD1. The CDR3 extends over 12 amino acids. Germline trimming cut 7 bases from V and 9 bases from J; bases unmatched to any gene: 8. The CDR3 protein is CASTPRQGRYTF. The DNA of the CDR3 is TGTGCCAGCACCCCCCGACAGGGACGCTACACCTTC.

The V gene is TRBV2, the J gene TRBJ1-2; 7 bases are shared with TRBD1. Germline loops: CDR1 SNHLY, CDR2 FYNNEI. The CDR3 runs 16 residues. The junction had 14 bases not matched to a gene; V was cut back by 6 bases and J by 4 bases. DNA of the CDR3: TGTGCCAGCAGCGTCGGACAGGCGAGACAGGGCTATGGCTACACCTTC. Translation: CASSVGQARQGYGYTF.

The chain is built from TRBV10-1 and TRBJ1-5, with 11 bases fitting TRBD1. The CDR3 runs to 16 residues. The germline V gene has CDR1 WNHNN and CDR2 SYGVQD (reference sequence). V dropped 2 bases and J dropped 4; count of bases not matched to a gene: 4. The CDR3, as DNA: TGCGCCAGCAGTGAGGGGACAGGGGGAAGGAATCAGCCCCAGCATTTT. It codes for CASSEGTGGRNQPQHF.

V and J are TRBV6-1 and TRBJ2-3; 10 nucleotides line up with TRBD2. V lost 1 base and J lost 5; bases outside the gene matches: 9. Germline values: CDR1 MNHNS, CDR2 SASEGT. The CDR3 contains 17 residues. This CDR3 is CASSEVAASGSGDTQYF. The CDR3, as DNA: TGTGCCAGCAGTGAAGTCGCCGCTAGCGGGAGTGGAGATACGCAGTATTTT.

The chain recombines TRBV2 with TRBJ2-3; possible D gene TRBD1, 5 bases. The V end lost 9 bases, the J end lost 1 base, and 8 bases lay between the germline ends. This CDR3 is 12 amino acids long. Germline CDR1 and CDR2: SNHLY and FYNNEI. The CDR3 is CASGQGTDTQYF. CDR3 sequence (DNA): TGTGCCAGTGGACAAGGCACAGATACGCAGTATTTT.

This sequence joins TRBV28 and TRBJ2-7, with unresolved D. Germline-derived CDR1 and CDR2 are MDHEN and SYDVKM. The CDR3 contains 11 residues. Trimming took 2 bases from V and 7 from J, leaving 6 bases between them. The CDR3 DNA reads as TGTGCCAGCAGTTTAAGGCGGGAGCAGTACTTC. Its translation: CASSLRREQYF.

The chain is built from TRBV4-1 and TRBJ1-4; TRBD1 might be the D (6 bases). Germline CDR1 reads MGHRA; CDR2 reads YSYEKL. The CDR3 sequence is 14 residues long. Trimming left V 4 bases short and J 10 bases short, with 16 bases between. Written as DNA, the CDR3 is TGCGCCAGCAGCCCCTTGCCAGGGGCGGGAAAACTGTTTTTT. It yields the protein CASSPLPGAGKLFF.